This entry describes one TCR beta chain. The antigen is not known. The CDR3 contains 15 residues. Germline assignment: CDR1 SGHRS and CDR2 YFSETQ. V was cut by 2 bases and J by 2 bases, with 12 bases left in between. The data were taken from a study of Ad26.COV2.S vaccination and SARS-CoV-2 variants. About the research overall: It was the COV1001 Ad26.COV2.S trial arm that included the donor. Administration of Ad26.COV2.S was intramuscular, either once or twice 56 days apart.

The treatment was: around 19 received Ad26.COV2.S at low or high dose, single or two shots; about 5 received placebo; per-sample allocation not given. Sample collection was performed on day 63 after the first vaccine or placebo injection. The administered vaccine (an Ad26 vector) expressed Wuhan-strain SARS-CoV-2 spike. Some clones are missing from TCRdb's copy, which holds only in-frame ones; the method was immunoSEQ multiplex PCR. The repertoire consists of over 450,000 clones, with 89% occurring once and the leading ten covering roughly 1.7%. Study-level findings and limits: Vaccine recipients and placebo recipients showed similar non-spike TCR breadth.

The TCR comes from a person between 18 and 65 years old who received the Ad26.COV2.S COVID-19 vaccine or a placebo. The sample in question was peripheral blood, obtained in a trial of Ad26.COV2.S vaccine versus placebo. V usage is TRBV5-1 and J usage is TRBJ2-3, with a weak D call TRBD2 (6 bases). The CDR3 DNA follows: TGCGCCAGCAGCTTAGGCGGGACGGACACAGATACGCAGTATTTT. This sequence encodes CASSLGGTDTDTQYF.